This TCR beta chain comes out of a study of T cell responses to AZD1222 COVID-19 vaccine. Regarding the study as a whole: The study sampled repertoires only after the peak T cell response. There were mostly white British donors and more females than males, and clonal diversity was possibly underestimated.

Germline V gives CDR1 LGHDT, CDR2 YNNKEL (reference sequence). The CDR3 is 11 residues long. V lost 1 base to trimming and J lost 8 bases, with 5 bases between them. Sequenced by immunoSEQ multiplex PCR; TCRdb stores in-frame clones only, minus some. Of approximately 100,000 clones in the sample, around nine tenths were seen once. As to this clone: Its specificity is not known.

The clonotype comes from an adult in good health. This specimen was peripheral blood, taken on day 0 of AZD1222 vaccination. The genes are TRBV3-1 (or the pseudogene TRBV3-2) and TRBJ1-1; no reliable D call. CDR3: CASSQGVEAFF. The CDR3 DNA sequence: TGTGCCAGCAGCCAAGGGGTAGAAGCTTTCTTT.